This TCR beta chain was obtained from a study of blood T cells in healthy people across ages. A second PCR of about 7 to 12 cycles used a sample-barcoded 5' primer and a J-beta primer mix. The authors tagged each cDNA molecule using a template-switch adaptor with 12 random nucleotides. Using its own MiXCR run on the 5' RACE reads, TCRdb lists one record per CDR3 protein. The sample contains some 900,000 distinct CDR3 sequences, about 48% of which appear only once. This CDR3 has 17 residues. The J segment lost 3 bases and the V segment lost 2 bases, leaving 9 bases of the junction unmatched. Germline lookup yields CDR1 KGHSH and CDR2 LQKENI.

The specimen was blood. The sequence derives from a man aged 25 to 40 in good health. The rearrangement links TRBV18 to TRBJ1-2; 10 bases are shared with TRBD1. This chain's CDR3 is CASSPGLPGTGDYGYTF. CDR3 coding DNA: TGTGCCAGCTCACCAGGGCTTCCCGGGACAGGGGACTATGGCTACACCTTC.